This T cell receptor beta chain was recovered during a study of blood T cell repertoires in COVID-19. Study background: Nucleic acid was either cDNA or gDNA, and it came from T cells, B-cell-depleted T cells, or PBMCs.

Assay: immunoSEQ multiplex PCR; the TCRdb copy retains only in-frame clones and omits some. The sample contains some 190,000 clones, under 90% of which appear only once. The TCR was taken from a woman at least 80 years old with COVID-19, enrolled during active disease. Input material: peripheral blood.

The CDR3 sequence: CASSTGTGVYEQYF. As DNA, the CDR3 is TGTGCCAGCAGTACCGGGACAGGGGTTTACGAGCAGTACTTC. This chain connects TRBV3-1 (or the pseudogene TRBV3-2) to TRBJ2-7; 10 positions agree with TRBD1. The CDR3 has 14 residues. The junction had 6 bases not matched to a gene; V was cut back by 6 bases and J by 4 bases. Per germline, CDR1 LGHDT and CDR2 YNNKEL (reference sequence).